The T cell receptor (beta chain) described here comes from a study of blood T cells in healthy people across ages. Alongside a J-beta primer mix, a sample-barcoded 5' primer served in a second PCR lasting roughly 6 to 11 cycles. TCRdb re-analysed the 5' RACE reads in MiXCR, keeping a single row per CDR3 protein. The table lists more than 750,000 distinct CDR3 sequences, about 28% of them singletons, with about 10% in the top ten. Unmatched junction bases numbered 8, after V lost 5 bases and J lost 3 bases. The CDR3 consists of 16 residues. Germline-derived CDR1 and CDR2 are MNHEY and SMNVEV (reference sequence). These same data were also listed under a study on T cells of mothers and their children. That source reports: The study recruited a few healthy Caucasian mothers and their six children as donors. Each mother gave over 8.5 million TCR beta CDR3 reads; each child, about 2.8 million. With unrelated pairs as the comparison, related mother-child pairs had a slightly higher overlap that was not significant.

This sequence joins TRBV27 and TRBJ2-7, with TRBD1 matching 12 bases. This receptor was identified in a woman aged 40 to 50 in good health. What was sequenced was blood. The CDR3 DNA is TGTGCCAGCAGTGCCCGGGACAGGGGGCAGGTCTACGAGCAGTACTTC. It codes for CASSARDRGQVYEQYF.